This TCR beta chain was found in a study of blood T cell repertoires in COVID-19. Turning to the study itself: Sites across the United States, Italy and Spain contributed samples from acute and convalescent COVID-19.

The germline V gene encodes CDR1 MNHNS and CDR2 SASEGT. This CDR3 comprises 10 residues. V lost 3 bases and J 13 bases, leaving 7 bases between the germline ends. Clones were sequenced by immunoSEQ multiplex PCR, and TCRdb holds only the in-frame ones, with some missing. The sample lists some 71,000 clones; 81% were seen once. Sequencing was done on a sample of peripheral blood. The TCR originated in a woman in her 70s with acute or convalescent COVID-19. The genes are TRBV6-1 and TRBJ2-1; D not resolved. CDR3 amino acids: CASSDPFQFF. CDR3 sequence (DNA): TGTGCCAGCAGTGATCCATTTCAGTTCTTC.